These 27 T cell receptor beta chains share one sample of origin, sequenced in a study of prognosis after radiotherapy for stage I lung cancer. CDR3 of TCR beta was amplified from genomic DNA via a two-round multiplex PCR. For every TRBV and TRBJ gene, a specific primer was used in first-round PCR. TCRdb ran MiXCR on the multiplex PCR reads and lists one entry per CDR3 protein. Altogether 20,000 to 25,000 distinct CDR3 sequences are present, approximately 39% being singletons, with the ten largest covering 20% to 25%. The sequences come from PBMCs, collected before or after stereotactic body radiation therapy (not recorded which). These receptors were collected from a donor over 45 with non-small cell lung cancer.

This clonotype was recorded many times. This chain uses TRBV20-1 with TRBJ2-7; D uncertain. Germline V gene sequence: CDR1 DFQATT, CDR2 SNEGSKA (reference sequence). The CDR3 is made up of 14 amino acids. V dropped 0 bases and J dropped 3 bases, with 12 bases sitting between them. The CDR3 sequence: CSARDADRFYEQYF. In DNA, the CDR3 is TGCAGTGCTAGAGACGCGGACCGCTTCTACGAGCAGTACTTC.

This clonotype was recorded a few times. The chain is built from TRBV29-1 and TRBJ2-5; 11 nucleotides match TRBD1. Losses at the gene ends were 7 bases for V and 5 bases for J; bases not matched to a gene: 12. There are 15 residues in the CDR3. In germline, CDR1 is SQVTM, CDR2 ANQGSEA. The CDR3 reads CSAFVNRDRGETQYF. The CDR3 DNA reads TGCAGCGCCTTTGTTAACCGGGACAGGGGGGAGACCCAGTACTTC.

This clonotype was detected many times. The V call is TRBV9, the J call TRBJ2-3; D call uncertain. Germline CDR1 SGDLS, CDR2 YYNGEE. The CDR3 is 14 amino acids. The V gene lost 2 bases and the J gene lost 4 bases, with 11 bases spanning the gap. In DNA form, the CDR3 reads TGTGCCAGCAGCGTCTATCTCTTCCCAGATACGCAGTATTTT. It specifies CASSVYLFPDTQYF.

The chain uses TRBV28 and TRBJ2-7; tentative D call: TRBD1 (6 bases). Germline lookup yields CDR1 MDHEN and CDR2 SYDVKM. V was pared by 4 bases and J by 4 bases, with 17 bases between. The CDR3 has 15 residues. CDR3 protein: CASSSPGHGVYEQYF. CDR3 DNA sequence: TGTGCCAGCAGTTCACCGGGACATGGAGTGTACGAGCAGTACTTC.

This clonotype has just one count. The rearrangement uses TRBV19 and TRBJ2-1; D call uncertain. V shed 10 bases and J shed 4 bases, with 14 bases lying between them. Germline CDR1 reads LNHDA; CDR2 reads SQIVND (reference sequence). The CDR3 has 13 residues. CDR3 residues: CAITPSVYNEQFF. The CDR3 DNA sequence: TGTGCCATTACCCCCTCGGTATACAATGAGCAGTTCTTC.

This clonotype showed up many times. J is TRBJ2-3 and V is TRBV9, with D perhaps matching TRBD1 (6 bases). Deletions cut 4 bases from V and 8 bases from J, with 14 bases between. CDR3 length: 13 residues. CDR1 and CDR2 from the germline V gene are SGDLS and YYNGEE. The CDR3 spells CASSPGHLGTQYF. The DNA for the CDR3 is TGTGCCAGCAGCCCGGGACATTTAGGTACGCAGTATTTT.

Sample share makes this clonotype medium-sized (0.01 to 0.1%). V and J are TRBV28 and TRBJ2-7; 7 positions agree with TRBD1. The V segment lost 7 bases and the J segment 2 bases; nucleotides outside the gene matches: 8. The CDR3 covers 14 residues. Germline assignment: CDR1 MDHEN and CDR2 SYDVKM. The CDR3 DNA sequence: TGTGCCAGCACCCCCTTGGGACAGACCTACGAGCAGTACTTC. Encoded protein: CASTPLGQTYEQYF.

The chain employs TRBV7-2 and TRBJ1-2, with D possibly matching TRBD1 (5 bases). The CDR3 covers 12 residues. Germline assignment: CDR1 SGHTA and CDR2 FQGNSA. The V end lost 4 bases, the J end lost 8 bases, and 11 bases lay between the germline ends. The CDR3 DNA sequence: TGTGCCAGCAGCTCGCAGGGTCTGGGCTACACCTTC. It encodes CASSSQGLGYTF.

This clonotype is labeled medium-sized. CDR3 nucleotides: TGTGCCAGCAGCGCGTCGGTAGCGGGAGAGGACACCGGGGAGCTGTTTTTT. Its translation: CASSASVAGEDTGELFF. This chain connects TRBV9 to TRBJ2-2; TRBD2 matches at 9 bases. Trimming took 3 bases from V and 3 from J; bases not matched to a gene: 9. The CDR3 totals 17 residues. Germline V gene sequence: CDR1 SGDLS, CDR2 YYNGEE.

This clonotype was counted ten times or more. V usage is TRBV6-1 and J usage is TRBJ1-4; no definite D call. V was cut by 8 bases and J by 4 bases, with 11 bases left in between. The germline V gene encodes CDR1 MNHNS and CDR2 SASEGT. This CDR3 contains 13 residues. CDR3 DNA sequence: TGTGCCAGCGGAACACAGAGTAATGAAAAACTGTTTTTT. Protein sequence: CASGTQSNEKLFF.

The chain couples TRBV2 to TRBJ1-2; D ambiguous. The V gene lost 4 bases and the J gene lost 4 bases, with 16 bases spanning the gap. The CDR3 spans 15 residues. Germline CDR1 SNHLY, CDR2 FYNNEI. CDR3: CASSATRDTFYGYTF. CDR3 coding DNA: TGTGCCAGCAGTGCTACCCGGGATACCTTCTATGGCTACACCTTC.

This clonotype was detected a few times. The genes are TRBV5-1 and TRBJ1-3; D remains ambiguous. V was shortened by 0 bases and J by 4 bases, with 5 bases between the two germline ends. CDR1 is SGHRS, CDR2 YFSETQ, per germline. The CDR3 consists of 13 residues. The CDR3 bases are TGCGCCAGCAGCTTGGGTTGGGGAAACACCATATATTTT. The encoded protein is CASSLGWGNTIYF.

Within the sample, this clonotype is medium-sized. This chain uses TRBV2 with TRBJ2-1, with 7 bases fitting TRBD2. The V gene end was trimmed by 4 bases and the J gene end by 4 bases; junction bases not matched to a gene: 10. Germline CDR1 reads SNHLY; CDR2 reads FYNNEI. This CDR3 is built from 16 residues. In DNA, the CDR3 is TGTGCCAGCAGTGGAAGAGGTGCGGGAGTATACAATGAGCAGTTCTTC. This gives the protein CASSGRGAGVYNEQFF.

In this sample, this clonotype turned up many times. The chain combines TRBV6-1 with TRBJ2-7; D gene uncertain. The CDR3 runs to 12 residues. Germline CDR1 is MNHNS and CDR2 is SASEGT. Trimming pared 9 bases from V and 7 bases from J, leaving 16 bases between. The DNA for the CDR3 is TGTGCCAGACCGATAGGAGCACGGGAGCAGTACTTC. As protein: CARPIGAREQYF.

The V call is TRBV29-1, the J call TRBJ2-1, with TRBD2 matching 11 bases. Per germline, CDR1 SQVTM and CDR2 ANQGSEA. The junction had 8 bases not matched to a gene; V was cut back by 1 base and J by 0 bases. The CDR3 has 18 amino acids. The CDR3 bases are TGCAGCGTTGAAGGCGCTAGCGGGAGGTCGAGCTCCTACAATGAGCAGTTCTTC. Translation gives CSVEGASGRSSSYNEQFF.

About this clonotype: A far larger clone is off by one base, so a read error is likely. CDR3 nucleotide sequence: TGTGCCAGCAGCTTAGGAAGGGAGGGGTCCTCCTACGAGCAGTACTTC. It encodes CASSLGREGSSYEQYF. V and J are TRBV7-9 and TRBJ2-7; 7 positions match TRBD2. The CDR3 covers 16 residues. Germline assignment: CDR1 SEHNR and CDR2 FQNEAQ (reference sequence). Trimming at V came to 1 base and at J to 0 bases, leaving 6 bases not matched to a gene.

In regard to this clonotype: One junction end does not reproduce the germline sequence, and a read error may be involved. The CDR3 DNA reads as TGTGCCGGCAGCGTAGCTAGCGGGTGCTACGAGCAGTACTTC. Its translation is CAGSVASGCYEQYF. The genes are TRBV9 and TRBJ2-7, with 8 bases fitting TRBD2. CDR1 and CDR2 (germline): SGDLS, YYNGEE. The CDR3 is 14 residues long.

Details on this clonotype: With only one base between it and a far larger clone, this is likely a read error. This chain links TRBV6-4 with TRBJ1-2; D unresolved. The CDR3 is 14 amino acids. V shed 8 bases and J shed 7 bases, with 20 bases lying between them. Germline assignment: CDR1 MRHNA and CDR2 SNTAGT. Written as DNA, the CDR3 is TGTGCCAGCCTCAACCCGCGCAATCTGTTTGGCTACACCTTC. Amino acid sequence: CASLNPRNLFGYTF.

As concerns this clonotype: A far larger clone is only one base removed, so a read error is likely. V and J are TRBV6-4 and TRBJ2-2, with D uncertain. This CDR3 has 15 residues. Germline CDR1 is MRHNA and CDR2 is SNTAGT. DNA for the CDR3: TGTGCCAGCACAAGAAACGGGTTGAACAACGGGGAGCTGTTTTTT. As protein: CASTRNGLNNGELFF.

This clonotype was seen many times. V gene TRBV10-3 combines with J gene TRBJ1-1; no clear D. CDR1 ENHRY and CDR2 SYGVKD come from the germline V gene. The CDR3 loop spans 12 amino acids. Deletions cut 10 bases from V and 1 base from J, with 10 bases between. For the CDR3, the DNA is TGTGCCACCGAGGGCGGGAACACTGAAGCTTTCTTT. Residues: CATEGGNTEAFF.

This clonotype was seen many times. The chain links TRBV7-9 to TRBJ2-7; weak D call: TRBD1 (5 bases). Per the germline V gene, CDR1 is SEHNR and CDR2 is FQNEAQ (reference sequence). Between the trimmed V and J ends, which lost 1 base and 1 base, there was a span of 5 bases. The length of the CDR3 is 13 residues. CDR3 sequence: CASSLDRSYEQYF. The CDR3 DNA follows: TGTGCCAGCAGCTTAGACAGGTCCTACGAGCAGTACTTC.

The table lists this clonotype with a count of one. A far larger clone is one base from this, pointing to a likely read error. This chain uses TRBV6-5 with TRBJ2-7; TRBD2 agrees at 9 bases. The CDR3 totals 14 residues. Germline V gene sequence: CDR1 MNHEY, CDR2 SVGAGI. CDR3 region: CASSGGLARYEHYF. CDR3 DNA: TGTGCCAGCAGTGGGGGACTAGCTCGGTACGAGCATTACTTC.

The sample holds many counts of this clonotype. This sequence joins TRBV6-2 or TRBV6-3 and TRBJ2-5, with D perhaps matching TRBD2 (6 bases). Trimming shortened V by 2 bases and J by 2 bases, and 12 bases separated the two germline ends. There are 15 residues in the CDR3. CDR1 and CDR2 from the germline V gene are MNHEY and SVGEGT. DNA of the CDR3: TGTGCCAGCAGTTACGCGGGGCACAAGCAAGAGACCCAGTACTTC. Its protein is CASSYAGHKQETQYF.

This clonotype was seen only a few times. V usage is TRBV6-1 and J usage is TRBJ2-3, with 7 positions matching TRBD1. Germline CDR1 and CDR2: MNHNS and SASEGT. V gave up 6 bases and J gave up 0 bases; unmatched junction bases: 12. The CDR3 extends over 17 amino acids. The CDR3 sequence: CASSRRGTAASTDTQYF. CDR3 nucleotide sequence: TGTGCCAGCAGCCGCCGTGGGACAGCTGCTAGCACAGATACGCAGTATTTT.

Many counts were recorded for this clonotype. The V call is TRBV3-1, the J call TRBJ2-4; 8 bases fit TRBD1. V trimming: 4 bases; J trimming: 3 bases; junction bases outside the gene matches: 2. CDR1 and CDR2 (germline): LGHDT, YNNKEL (reference sequence). The CDR3 runs 14 residues. Written as DNA, the CDR3 is TGTGCCAGCAGCCGACAGGGGAGCAAAAACATTCAGTACTTC. Residues: CASSRQGSKNIQYF.

This clonotype was seen many times. The chain uses TRBV24-1 and TRBJ2-5; D gene ambiguous. Per the germline V gene, CDR1 is KGHDR and CDR2 is SFDVKD. The CDR3 is made up of 16 amino acids. The germline V and J ends were trimmed by 3 bases and 2 bases, with 15 bases remaining between them. DNA of the CDR3: TGTGCCACCAGTGATGCGGCGAAAGGAGATCAAGAGACCCAGTACTTC. It yields the protein CATSDAAKGDQETQYF.

A single count supports this clonotype. One base away lies a much larger clone, so this may be a sequencing read error. The J gene is TRBJ1-1, the V gene TRBV15; D is unresolved. Germline loops: CDR1 LNHNV, CDR2 YYDKDF (reference sequence). The CDR3 contains 16 residues. The CDR3, as DNA: TGTACCACCAGCAGAGAGCCCCCGGGCATTAACACTGAAGCTTTCTTT. Residues: CTTSREPPGINTEAFF.